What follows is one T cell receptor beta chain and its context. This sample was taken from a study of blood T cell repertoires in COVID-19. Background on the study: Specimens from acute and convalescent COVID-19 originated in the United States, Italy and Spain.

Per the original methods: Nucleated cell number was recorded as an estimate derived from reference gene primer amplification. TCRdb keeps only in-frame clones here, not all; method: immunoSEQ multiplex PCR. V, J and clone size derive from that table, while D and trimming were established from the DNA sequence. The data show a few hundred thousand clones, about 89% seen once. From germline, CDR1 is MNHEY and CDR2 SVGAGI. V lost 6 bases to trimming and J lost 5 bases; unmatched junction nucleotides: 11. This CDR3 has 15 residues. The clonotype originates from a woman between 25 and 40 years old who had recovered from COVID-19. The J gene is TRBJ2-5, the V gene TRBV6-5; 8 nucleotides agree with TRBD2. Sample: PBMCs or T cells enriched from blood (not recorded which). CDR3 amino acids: CASRDSGGLMETQYF. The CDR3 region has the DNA TGTGCCAGCAGGGATTCGGGAGGGCTGATGGAGACCCAGTACTTC.